This T cell receptor (beta chain) was captured by sequencing in a study of blood T cell repertoires in COVID-19. On the study more broadly: Samples taken during acute and convalescent COVID-19 were collected in the United States, Italy and Spain. The analysed material was cDNA or gDNA that came from T cells, B-cell-depleted T cells, or PBMCs.

The CDR3 is made up of 14 amino acids. The germline CDR1 and CDR2 sequences are MNHEY and SVGAGI. With V trimmed by 4 bases and J by 5 bases, 4 bases remained unmatched. About this clone: The same CDR3 can be traced to other DNA sequences in this sample.

Authors' analysis steps: Quantification of nucleated cells was approximated via reference gene primer amplification. Sequencing was performed with immunoSEQ multiplex PCR; in TCRdb, only in-frame clones are kept and a portion is missing. The V and J calls and clone size are taken from that table; D and trimming were inferred from the DNA. The table lists approximately 260,000 clones, approximately 86% of them singletons. Sequences were obtained from peripheral blood. The TCR sequence derives from a man in his sixties who had recovered from COVID-19. This chain connects TRBV6-5 to TRBJ1-2, with 10 positions matching TRBD1. CDR3 nucleotide sequence: TGTGCCAGCAGTTGGACAGGGGGTCGGTATGGCTACACCTTC. Translated, it gives CASSWTGGRYGYTF.